This T cell receptor beta chain was retrieved from a study of cytomegalovirus exposure and HLA in healthy donors. This PCR relied on a set of 60 Vbeta primers and 13 Jbeta primers. Sequenced by immunoSEQ multiplex PCR; TCRdb stores in-frame clones only, minus some. The table has 85,000 to 130,000 clones, around 80% seen once. The ends lost 5 bases at V and 2 bases at J; junction bases unmatched: 5. CDR1 and CDR2 (germline): MNHEY, SMNVEV (reference sequence). The CDR3 loop spans 15 amino acids. Sequencing was performed on PBMCs. The chain joins TRBV27 to TRBJ2-3; the match to TRBD1 covers 9 bases. The sequence derives from a female donor in good health and CMV-seropositive. For the CDR3, the DNA is TGTGCCAGCAGTCCTCGGGACAGGGTCACAGATACGCAGTATTTT. As protein: CASSPRDRVTDTQYF.